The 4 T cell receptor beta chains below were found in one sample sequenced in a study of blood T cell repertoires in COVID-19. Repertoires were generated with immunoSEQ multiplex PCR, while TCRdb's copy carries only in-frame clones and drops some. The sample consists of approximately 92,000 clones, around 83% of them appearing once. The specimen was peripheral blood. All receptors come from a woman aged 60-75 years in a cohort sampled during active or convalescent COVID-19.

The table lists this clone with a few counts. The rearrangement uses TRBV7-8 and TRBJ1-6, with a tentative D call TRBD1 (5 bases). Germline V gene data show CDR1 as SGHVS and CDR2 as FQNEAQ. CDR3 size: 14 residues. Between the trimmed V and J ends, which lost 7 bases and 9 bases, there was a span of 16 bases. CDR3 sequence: CASTPQGGVSPLHF. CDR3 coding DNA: TGTGCCAGCACCCCCCAGGGAGGAGTTTCACCCCTCCACTTT.

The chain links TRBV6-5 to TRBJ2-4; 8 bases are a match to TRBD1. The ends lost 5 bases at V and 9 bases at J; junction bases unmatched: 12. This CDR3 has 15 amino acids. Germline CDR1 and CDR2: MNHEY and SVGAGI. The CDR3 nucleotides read TGTGCCAGCAGTCCAGGACAGGGAGCCTTTGGCATTCAGTACTTC. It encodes CASSPGQGAFGIQYF.

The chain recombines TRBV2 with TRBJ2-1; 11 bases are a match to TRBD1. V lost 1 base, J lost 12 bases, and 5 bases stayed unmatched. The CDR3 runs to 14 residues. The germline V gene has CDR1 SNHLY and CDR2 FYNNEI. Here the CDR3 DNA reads TGTGCCAGCAGTGAAGTCCGGGACAGGGGGGGGCAGTTCTTC. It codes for CASSEVRDRGGQFF.

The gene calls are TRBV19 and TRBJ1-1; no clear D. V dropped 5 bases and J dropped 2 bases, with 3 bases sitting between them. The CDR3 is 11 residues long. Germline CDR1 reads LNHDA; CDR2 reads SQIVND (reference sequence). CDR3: CASSLNTEAFF. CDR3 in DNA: TGTGCCAGTAGTCTAAACACTGAAGCTTTCTTT.